This T cell receptor beta chain was identified in a study of T cell repertoires in cytomegalovirus infection. Study-wide background: From public TCR beta signatures came an indication of both CMV infection and matching HLA type.

Concerning this clonotype: Its ends do not fully match the called genes, so a read error is possible.

CDR3 length: 14 amino acids. Germline CDR1 reads MNHEY; CDR2 reads SVGAGI. TCRdb recomputed calls from the reads with MiXCR, one row per CDR3 protein. The sample includes approximately 170,000 distinct CDR3 sequences, roughly 17% seen only once; the top ten take around 20%. The sequencing sample was made of CD8+ T cells from PBMCs. V gene TRBV6-5 combines with J gene TRBJ2-5, with 10 nucleotides matching TRBD2. The clonotype comes from a human donor in good health (CMV status not recorded). Some clones in this sample may be carry-over from other donors' samples. In DNA form, the CDR3 reads TGTGACAGCAGTTTAGGACTAGCGGCGAAGACCCAGTACTTC. Translated, it gives CDSSLGLAAKTQYF.